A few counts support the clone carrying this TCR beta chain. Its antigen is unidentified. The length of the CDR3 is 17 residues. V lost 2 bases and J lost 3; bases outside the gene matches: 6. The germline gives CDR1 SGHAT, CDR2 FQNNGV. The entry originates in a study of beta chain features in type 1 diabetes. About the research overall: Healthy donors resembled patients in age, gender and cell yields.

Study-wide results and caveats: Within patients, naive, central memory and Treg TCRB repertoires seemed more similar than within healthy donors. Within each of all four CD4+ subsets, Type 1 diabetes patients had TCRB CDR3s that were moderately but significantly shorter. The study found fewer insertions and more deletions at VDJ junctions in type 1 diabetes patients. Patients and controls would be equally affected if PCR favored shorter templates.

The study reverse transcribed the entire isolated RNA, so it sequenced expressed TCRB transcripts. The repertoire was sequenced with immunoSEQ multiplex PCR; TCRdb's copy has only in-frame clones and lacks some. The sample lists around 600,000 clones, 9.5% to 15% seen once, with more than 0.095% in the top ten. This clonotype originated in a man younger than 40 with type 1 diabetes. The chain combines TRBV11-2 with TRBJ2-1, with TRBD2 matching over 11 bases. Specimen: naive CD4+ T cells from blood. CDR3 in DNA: TGTGCCAGCAGCTTAACTAGCGGGGGTTACATCTACAATGAGCAGTTCTTC. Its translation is CASSLTSGGYIYNEQFF.